This T cell receptor (beta chain) emerged from a study of OX40 agonist ivuxolimab in advanced cancers. Overall study context: Patient treatment consisted of intravenous ivuxolimab administration every 2 weeks at 0.01 to 10 mg/kg. Study conclusions and caveats: Some of the nonresponding patients also showed low levels of normalized T-cell clonal expansion. The study found that CD8+ T cells averaged more expanded clones than CD4+. Expanded peripheral T cells had an undetermined antigen specificity.

Trimming stripped 2 bases from V and 12 bases from J, with 16 bases between. This CDR3 is 13 amino acids long. The germline V gene has CDR1 SGHTA and CDR2 FQGTGA. Comments on this clone: Antigen unknown.

Clones were sequenced by immunoSEQ multiplex PCR, and TCRdb holds only the in-frame ones, with some missing. The sample records 74,000 or so clones, 80% to 90% being singletons. Material: CD4+ or CD8+ T cells sorted from blood, obtained in a trial of the OX40 agonist ivuxolimab. The rearrangement links TRBV7-3 to TRBJ1-2; no reliable D call. This TCR was recovered from an adult with an advanced solid tumor such as melanoma, head and neck, liver or kidney cancer. CDR3 DNA sequence: TGTGCCAGCAGCTTACGAGGCCTCGAGGGCCACACCTTC. Amino acids: CASSLRGLEGHTF.